This T cell receptor beta chain was sequenced during a study of T cells in Graves' hyperthyroidism and ophthalmopathy. Findings of the study overall: Most thyroid clonotypes that were expanded above 0.001 also turned up in blood. Stable hyperthyroidism was told apart from ophthalmopathy by a model built on 13 V-J features.

Pregnant or lactating patients were excluded, as were those with uncontrolled infection or other autoimmune disease. Over 9 ml of fresh peripheral blood supplied the PBMCs. Only a few counts were recorded for this clonotype. Its antigen remains unidentified. From RNA transcripts, TCR beta CDR3 regions were amplified. The HTBI primer set drove a first-round RT-PCR of the TCR CDR3. Using its own MiXCR run on the multiplex PCR reads, TCRdb lists one record per CDR3 protein. The sample contains 600,000 to 900,000 distinct CDR3 sequences, around 17% of which appear only once. Per the germline V gene, CDR1 is MGHDK and CDR2 is SYGVNS. The CDR3 has 13 amino acids. The V segment lost 8 bases and the J segment 13 bases; nucleotides outside the gene matches: 10.

The chain joins TRBV25-1 to TRBJ1-6; TRBD1 aligns across 8 bases. Material: blood. The origin of this receptor is a young man with Graves' hyperthyroidism. CDR3 DNA sequence: TGTGCCAGCGGGACAGGAAAGGCACCCCCCCTCCACTTT. Translating it yields CASGTGKAPPLHF.